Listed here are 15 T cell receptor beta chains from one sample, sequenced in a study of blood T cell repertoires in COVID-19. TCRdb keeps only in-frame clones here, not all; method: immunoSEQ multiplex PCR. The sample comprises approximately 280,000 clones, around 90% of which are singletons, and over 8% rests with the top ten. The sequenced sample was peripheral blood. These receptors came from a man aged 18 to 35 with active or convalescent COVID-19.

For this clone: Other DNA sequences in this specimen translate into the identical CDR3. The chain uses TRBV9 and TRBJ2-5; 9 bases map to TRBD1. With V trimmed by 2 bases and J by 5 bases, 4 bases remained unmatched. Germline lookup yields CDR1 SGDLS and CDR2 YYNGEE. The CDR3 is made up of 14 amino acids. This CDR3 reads CASSVTGGGETQYF. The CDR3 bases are TGTGCCAGCAGCGTTACAGGGGGCGGTGAGACCCAGTACTTC.

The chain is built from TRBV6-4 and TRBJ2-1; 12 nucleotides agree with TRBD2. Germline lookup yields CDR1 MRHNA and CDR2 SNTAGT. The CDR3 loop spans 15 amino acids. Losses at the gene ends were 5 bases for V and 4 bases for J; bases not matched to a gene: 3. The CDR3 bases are TGTGCCAGCAGTCCCACTAGCGGGGGGTACAATGAGCAGTTCTTC. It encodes CASSPTSGGYNEQFF.

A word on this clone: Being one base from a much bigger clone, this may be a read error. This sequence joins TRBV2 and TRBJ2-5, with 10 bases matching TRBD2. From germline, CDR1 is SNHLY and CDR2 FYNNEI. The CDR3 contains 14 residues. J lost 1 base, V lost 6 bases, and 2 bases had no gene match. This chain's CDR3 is CASSPSGGQETQYF. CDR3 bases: TGTGCCAGCAGCCCTAGCGGGGGCCAAGAGACCCAGTACTTC.

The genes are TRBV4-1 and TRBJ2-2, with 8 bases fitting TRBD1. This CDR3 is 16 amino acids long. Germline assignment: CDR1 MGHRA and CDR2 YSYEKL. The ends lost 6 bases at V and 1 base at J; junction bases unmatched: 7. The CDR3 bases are TGCGCCAGCAGGCCCAGCGGACAGGGGAACACCGGGGAGCTGTTTTTT. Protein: CASRPSGQGNTGELFF.

The CDR3 coding sequence is TGTGCCAGCAGTTTACACCCCGAGGGTACTGGGGATCCCCTCCACTTT. Translation: CASSLHPEGTGDPLHF. The chain links TRBV6-5 to TRBJ1-6; D gene ambiguous. V gave up 4 bases and J gave up 13 bases, with 23 bases separating them. Germline V CDR1 and CDR2: MNHEY, SVGAGI. The CDR3 is made up of 16 amino acids.

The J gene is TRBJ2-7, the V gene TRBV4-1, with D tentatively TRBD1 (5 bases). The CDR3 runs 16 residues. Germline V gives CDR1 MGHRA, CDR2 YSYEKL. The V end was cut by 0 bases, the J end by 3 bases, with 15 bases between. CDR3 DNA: TGCGCCAGCAGCCAAGAAGCCAGGGAAGGAGTCTACGAGCAGTACTTC. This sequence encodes CASSQEAREGVYEQYF.

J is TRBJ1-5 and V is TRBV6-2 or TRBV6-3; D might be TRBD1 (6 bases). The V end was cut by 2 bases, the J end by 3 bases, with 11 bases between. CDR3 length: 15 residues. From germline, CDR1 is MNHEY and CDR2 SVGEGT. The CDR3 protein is CASSYDGQTNQPQHF. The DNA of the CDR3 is TGTGCCAGCAGTTACGATGGACAGACCAATCAGCCCCAGCATTTT.

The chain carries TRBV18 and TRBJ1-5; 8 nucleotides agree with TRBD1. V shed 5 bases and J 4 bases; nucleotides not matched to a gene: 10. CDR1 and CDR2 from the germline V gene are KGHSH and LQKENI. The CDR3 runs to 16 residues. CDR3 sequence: CASSTLGQGVNQPQHF. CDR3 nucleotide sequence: TGTGCCAGCTCAACTCTTGGACAGGGCGTGAATCAGCCCCAGCATTTT.

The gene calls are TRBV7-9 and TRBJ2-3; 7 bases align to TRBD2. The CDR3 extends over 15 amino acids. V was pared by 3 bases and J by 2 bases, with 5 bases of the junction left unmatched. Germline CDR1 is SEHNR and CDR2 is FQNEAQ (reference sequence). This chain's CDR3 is CASSFGGGYTDTQYF. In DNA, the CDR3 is TGTGCCAGCAGCTTTGGCGGGGGATACACAGATACGCAGTATTTT.

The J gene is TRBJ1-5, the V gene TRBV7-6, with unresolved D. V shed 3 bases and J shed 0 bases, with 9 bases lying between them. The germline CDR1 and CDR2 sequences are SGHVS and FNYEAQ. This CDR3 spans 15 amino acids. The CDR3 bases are TGTGCCAGCAGCTTCGAGGCAGATAGCAATCAGCCCCAGCATTTT. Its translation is CASSFEADSNQPQHF.

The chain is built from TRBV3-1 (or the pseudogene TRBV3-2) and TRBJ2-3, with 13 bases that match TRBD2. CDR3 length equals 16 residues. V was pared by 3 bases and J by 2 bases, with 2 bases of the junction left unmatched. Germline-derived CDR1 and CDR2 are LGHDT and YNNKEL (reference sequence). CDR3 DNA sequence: TGTGCCAGCAGCCATGGGACTAGCGGGATCACAGATACGCAGTATTTT. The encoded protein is CASSHGTSGITDTQYF.

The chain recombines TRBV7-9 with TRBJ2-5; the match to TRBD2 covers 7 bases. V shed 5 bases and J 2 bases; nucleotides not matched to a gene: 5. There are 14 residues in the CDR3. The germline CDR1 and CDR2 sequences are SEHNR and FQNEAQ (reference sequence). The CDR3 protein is CASSPRTRQETQYF. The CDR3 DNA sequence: TGTGCCAGCAGCCCCCGGACTAGACAAGAGACCCAGTACTTC.

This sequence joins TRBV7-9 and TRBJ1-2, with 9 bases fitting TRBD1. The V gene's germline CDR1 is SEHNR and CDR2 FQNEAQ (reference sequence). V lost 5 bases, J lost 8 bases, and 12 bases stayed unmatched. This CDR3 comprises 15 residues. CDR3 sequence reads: CASSPRVGTGIGYTF. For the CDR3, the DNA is TGTGCCAGCAGCCCCAGGGTAGGGACAGGGATCGGCTACACCTTC.

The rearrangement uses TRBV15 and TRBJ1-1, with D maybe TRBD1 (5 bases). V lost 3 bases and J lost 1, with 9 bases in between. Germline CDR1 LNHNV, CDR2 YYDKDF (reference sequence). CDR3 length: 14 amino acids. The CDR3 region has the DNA TGTGCCACCAGCAGGCGGGACGGGAACACTGAAGCTTTCTTT. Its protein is CATSRRDGNTEAFF.

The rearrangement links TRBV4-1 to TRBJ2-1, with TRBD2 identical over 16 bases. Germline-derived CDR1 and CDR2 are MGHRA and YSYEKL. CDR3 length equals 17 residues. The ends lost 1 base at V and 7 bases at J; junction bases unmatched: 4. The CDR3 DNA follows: TGCGCCAGCAGCCAAGTCACGGGACTAGCGGGGGGGAATGAGCAGTTCTTC. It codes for CASSQVTGLAGGNEQFF.